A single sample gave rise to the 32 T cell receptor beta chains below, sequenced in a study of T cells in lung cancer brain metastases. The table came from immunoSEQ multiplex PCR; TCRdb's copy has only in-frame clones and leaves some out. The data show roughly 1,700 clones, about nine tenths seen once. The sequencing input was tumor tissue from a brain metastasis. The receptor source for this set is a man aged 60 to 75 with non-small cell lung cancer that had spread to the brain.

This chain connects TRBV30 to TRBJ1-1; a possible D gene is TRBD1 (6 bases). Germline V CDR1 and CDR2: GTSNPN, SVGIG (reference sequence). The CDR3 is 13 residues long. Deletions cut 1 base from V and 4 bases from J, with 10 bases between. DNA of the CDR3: TGTGCCTGGAGTGCCCGGGGGGCCACTGAAGCTTTCTTT. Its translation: CAWSARGATEAFF.

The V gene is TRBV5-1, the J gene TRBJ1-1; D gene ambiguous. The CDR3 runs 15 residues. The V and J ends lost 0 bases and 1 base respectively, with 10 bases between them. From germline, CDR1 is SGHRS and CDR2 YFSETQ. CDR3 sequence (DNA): TGCGCCAGCAGCTTGGAAAGGATACCGAACACTGAAGCTTTCTTT. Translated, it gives CASSLERIPNTEAFF.

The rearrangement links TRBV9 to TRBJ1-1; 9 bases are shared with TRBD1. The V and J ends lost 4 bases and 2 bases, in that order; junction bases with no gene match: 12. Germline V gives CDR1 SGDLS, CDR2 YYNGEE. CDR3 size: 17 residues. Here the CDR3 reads CASSISTGGGGNTEAFF. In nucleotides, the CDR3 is TGTGCCAGCAGCATTTCCACAGGGGGCGGAGGTAACACTGAAGCTTTCTTT.

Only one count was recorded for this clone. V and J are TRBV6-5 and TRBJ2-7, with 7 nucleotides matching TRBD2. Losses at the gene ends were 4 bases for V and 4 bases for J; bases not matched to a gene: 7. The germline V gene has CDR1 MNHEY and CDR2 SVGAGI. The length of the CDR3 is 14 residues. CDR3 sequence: CASSSATSRYEQYF. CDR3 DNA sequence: TGTGCCAGCAGTTCCGCGACTAGCCGGTACGAGCAGTACTTC.

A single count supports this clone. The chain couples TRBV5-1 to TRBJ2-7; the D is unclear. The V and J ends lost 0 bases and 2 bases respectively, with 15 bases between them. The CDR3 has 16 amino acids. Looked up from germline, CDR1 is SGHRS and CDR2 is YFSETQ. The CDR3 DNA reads TGCGCCAGCAGCTTGGTGTCGGCTCCTCGACCCTACGAGCAGTACTTC. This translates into CASSLVSAPRPYEQYF.

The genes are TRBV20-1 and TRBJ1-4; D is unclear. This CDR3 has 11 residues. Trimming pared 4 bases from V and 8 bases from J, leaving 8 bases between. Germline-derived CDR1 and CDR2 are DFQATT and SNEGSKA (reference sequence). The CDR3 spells CSATPGEKLFF. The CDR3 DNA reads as TGCAGTGCTACCCCGGGGGAAAAACTGTTTTTT.

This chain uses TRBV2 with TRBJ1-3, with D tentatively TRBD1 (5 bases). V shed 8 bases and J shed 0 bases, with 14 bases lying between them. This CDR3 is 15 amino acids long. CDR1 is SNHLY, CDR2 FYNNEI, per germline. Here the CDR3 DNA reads TGTGCCAGCTTGGGCCAGGGATTCTCTGGAAACACCATATATTTT. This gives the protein CASLGQGFSGNTIYF.

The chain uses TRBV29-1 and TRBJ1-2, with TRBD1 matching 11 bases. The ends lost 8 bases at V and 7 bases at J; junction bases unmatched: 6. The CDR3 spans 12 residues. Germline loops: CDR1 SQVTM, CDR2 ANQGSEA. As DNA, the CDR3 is TGCAGCACCGGACAGGGGGCGGGTGGCTACACCTTC. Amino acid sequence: CSTGQGAGGYTF.

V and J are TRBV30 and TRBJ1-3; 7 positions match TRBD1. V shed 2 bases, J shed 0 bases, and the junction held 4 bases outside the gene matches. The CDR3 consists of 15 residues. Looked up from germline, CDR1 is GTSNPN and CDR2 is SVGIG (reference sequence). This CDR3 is CAWSRDSGSGNTIYF. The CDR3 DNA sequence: TGTGCCTGGAGTAGGGACAGTGGCTCTGGAAACACCATATATTTT.

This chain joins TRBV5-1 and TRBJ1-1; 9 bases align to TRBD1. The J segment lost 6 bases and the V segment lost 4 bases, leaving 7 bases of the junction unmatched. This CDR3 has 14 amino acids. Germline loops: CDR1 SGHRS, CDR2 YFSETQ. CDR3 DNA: TGCGCCAGCAGCGATGGGACAGGGCGTCCTGAAGCTTTCTTT. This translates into CASSDGTGRPEAFF.

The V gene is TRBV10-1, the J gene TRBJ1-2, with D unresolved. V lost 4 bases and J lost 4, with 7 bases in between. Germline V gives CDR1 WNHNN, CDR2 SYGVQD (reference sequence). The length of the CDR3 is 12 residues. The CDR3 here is CASSGTVYGYTF. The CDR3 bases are TGCGCCAGCAGTGGGACTGTCTATGGCTACACCTTC.

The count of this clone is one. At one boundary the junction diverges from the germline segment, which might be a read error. This chain's CDR3 is CASSVSGQGRAF. CDR3 sequence (DNA): TGTGCCAGCAGCGTTTCGGGACAGGGGCGTGCCTTT. The chain recombines TRBV5-6 with TRBJ1-1; 10 nucleotides line up with TRBD1. The germline V gene has CDR1 SGHDT and CDR2 YYEEEE. This CDR3 has 12 amino acids. The full variable domain, with the rest looked up from reference TRBV5-6 and TRBJ1-1, is DAGVTQSPTHLIKTRGQQVTLRCSPKSGHDTVSWYQQALGQGPQFIFQYYEEEERQRGNFPDRFSGHQFPNYSSELNVNALLLGDSALYLCASSVSGQGRAFGQGTRLTVV.

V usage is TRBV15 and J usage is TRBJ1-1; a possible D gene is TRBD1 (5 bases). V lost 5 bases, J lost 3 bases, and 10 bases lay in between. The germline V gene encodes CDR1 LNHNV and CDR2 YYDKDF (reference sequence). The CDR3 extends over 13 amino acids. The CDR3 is CATSGEGDTEAFF. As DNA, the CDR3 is TGTGCCACCAGCGGGGAAGGGGACACTGAAGCTTTCTTT.

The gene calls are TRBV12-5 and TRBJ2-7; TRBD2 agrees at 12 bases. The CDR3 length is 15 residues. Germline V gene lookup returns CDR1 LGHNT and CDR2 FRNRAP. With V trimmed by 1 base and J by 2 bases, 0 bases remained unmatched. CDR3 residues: CASGLGTSGTYEQYF. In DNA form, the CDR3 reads TGTGCTAGTGGTTTGGGGACTAGCGGGACCTACGAGCAGTACTTC.

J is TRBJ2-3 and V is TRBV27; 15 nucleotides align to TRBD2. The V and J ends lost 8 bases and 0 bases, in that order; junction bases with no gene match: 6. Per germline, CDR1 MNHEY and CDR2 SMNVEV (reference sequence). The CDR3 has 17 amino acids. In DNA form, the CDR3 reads TGTGCCAGCGGGACTAGCGGGGGGTTCTACAGCACAGATACGCAGTATTTT. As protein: CASGTSGGFYSTDTQYF.

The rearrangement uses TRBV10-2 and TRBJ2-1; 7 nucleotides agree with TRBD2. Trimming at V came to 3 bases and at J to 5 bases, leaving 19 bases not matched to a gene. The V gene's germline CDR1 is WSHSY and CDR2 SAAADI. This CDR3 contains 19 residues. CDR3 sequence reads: CASSDWWGNGGRANNEQFF. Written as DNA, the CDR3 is TGCGCCAGCAGTGACTGGTGGGGTAATGGGGGGAGGGCTAACAATGAGCAGTTCTTC.

In DNA, the CDR3 is TGCGCCAGCAGTGAGCGGACAGGGGGCTATGGCTACACCTTC. Amino acids: CASSERTGGYGYTF. The J gene is TRBJ1-2, the V gene TRBV10-2; 10 nucleotides line up with TRBD1. Trimming removed 2 bases from V and 4 bases from J; junction bases left unmatched: 1. The CDR3 is made up of 14 amino acids. Germline CDR1 is WSHSY and CDR2 is SAAADI.

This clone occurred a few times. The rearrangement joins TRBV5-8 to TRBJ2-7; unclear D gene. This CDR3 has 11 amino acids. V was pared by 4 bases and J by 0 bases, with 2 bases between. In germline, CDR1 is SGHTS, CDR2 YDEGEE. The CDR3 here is CASSISYEQYF. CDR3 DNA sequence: TGTGCCAGCAGCATCTCCTACGAGCAGTACTTC.

The CDR3 spells CASSLASSLNEQFF. The DNA of the CDR3 is TGCGCCAGCAGCTTGGCGTCGTCTCTCAATGAGCAGTTCTTC. The rearrangement links TRBV5-1 to TRBJ2-1; D gene unclear. V was trimmed by 0 bases and J by 6 bases, leaving 10 bases between them. Germline V gene sequence: CDR1 SGHRS, CDR2 YFSETQ. CDR3 length: 14 residues.

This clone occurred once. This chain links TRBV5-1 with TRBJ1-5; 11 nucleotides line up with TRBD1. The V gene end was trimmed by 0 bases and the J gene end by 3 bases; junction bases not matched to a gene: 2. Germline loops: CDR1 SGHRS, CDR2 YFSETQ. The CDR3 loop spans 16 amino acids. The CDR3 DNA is TGCGCCAGCAGCTTGGGGACAGGGGGCGTCAATCAGCCCCAGCATTTT. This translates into CASSLGTGGVNQPQHF.

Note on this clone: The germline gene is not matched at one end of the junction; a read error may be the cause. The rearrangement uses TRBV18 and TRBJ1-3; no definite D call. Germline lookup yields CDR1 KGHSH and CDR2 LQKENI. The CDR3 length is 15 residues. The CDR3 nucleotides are TGTGTCAGCTCACCACAAGGATTGTCTGGAAACACCATATATTTT. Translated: CVSSPQGLSGNTIYF.

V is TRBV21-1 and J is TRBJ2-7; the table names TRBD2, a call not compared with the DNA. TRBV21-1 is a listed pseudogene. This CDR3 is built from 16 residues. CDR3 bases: TGTGCCAGCAGCCTCCGACTAGCGGGAGGGAACACCGAGCAGTACTTC. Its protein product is CASSLRLAGGNTEQYF.

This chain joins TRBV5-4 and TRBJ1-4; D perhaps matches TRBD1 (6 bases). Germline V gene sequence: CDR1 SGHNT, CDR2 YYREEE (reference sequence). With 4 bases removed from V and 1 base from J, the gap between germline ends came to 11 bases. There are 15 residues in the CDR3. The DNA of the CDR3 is TGTGCCAGCAGCATGGACAGCCGAACTAATGAAAAACTGTTTTTT. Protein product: CASSMDSRTNEKLFF.

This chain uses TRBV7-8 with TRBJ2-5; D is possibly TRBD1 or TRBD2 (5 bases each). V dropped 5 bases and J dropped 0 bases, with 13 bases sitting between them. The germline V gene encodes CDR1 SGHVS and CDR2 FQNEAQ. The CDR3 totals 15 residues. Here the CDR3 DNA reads TGTGCCAGCAGCACCCGGGGCAAGTACCAAGAGACCCAGTACTTC. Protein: CASSTRGKYQETQYF.

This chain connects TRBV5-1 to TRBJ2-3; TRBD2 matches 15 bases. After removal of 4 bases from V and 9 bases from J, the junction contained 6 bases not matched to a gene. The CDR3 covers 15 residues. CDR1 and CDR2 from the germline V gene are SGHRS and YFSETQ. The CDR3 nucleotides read TGCGCCAGCAGCCCGGGACTAGCGGGAGGTCAGACGCAGTATTTT. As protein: CASSPGLAGGQTQYF. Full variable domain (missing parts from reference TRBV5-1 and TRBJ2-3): KAGVTQTPRYLIKTRGQQVTLSCSPISGHRSVSWYQQTPGQGLQFLFEYFSETQRNKGNFPGRFSGRQFSNSRSEMNVSTLELGDSALYLCASSPGLAGGQTQYFGPGTRLTVL.

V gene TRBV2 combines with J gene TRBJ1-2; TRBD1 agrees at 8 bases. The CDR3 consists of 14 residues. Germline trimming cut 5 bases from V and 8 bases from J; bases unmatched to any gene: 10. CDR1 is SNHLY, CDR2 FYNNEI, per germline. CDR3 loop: CASSFLDRAEGYTF. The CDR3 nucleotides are TGTGCCAGCAGTTTCCTGGACAGGGCCGAAGGCTACACCTTC.

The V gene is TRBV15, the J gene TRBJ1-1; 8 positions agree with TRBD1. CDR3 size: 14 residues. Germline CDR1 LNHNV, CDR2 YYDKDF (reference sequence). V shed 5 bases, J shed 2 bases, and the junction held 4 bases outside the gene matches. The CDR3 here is CATSATGENTEAFF. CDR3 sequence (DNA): TGTGCCACCAGCGCGACAGGGGAAAACACTGAAGCTTTCTTT.

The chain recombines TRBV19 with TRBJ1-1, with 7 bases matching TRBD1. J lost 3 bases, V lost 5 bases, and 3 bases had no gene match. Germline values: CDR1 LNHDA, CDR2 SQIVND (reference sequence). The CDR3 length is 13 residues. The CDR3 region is CASSVDRDTEAFF. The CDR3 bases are TGTGCCAGTAGTGTTGACAGGGACACTGAAGCTTTCTTT.

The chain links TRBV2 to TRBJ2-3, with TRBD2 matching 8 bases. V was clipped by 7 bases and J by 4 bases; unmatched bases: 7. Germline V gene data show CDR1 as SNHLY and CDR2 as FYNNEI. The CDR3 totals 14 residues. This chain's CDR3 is CASKIRGRSDTQYF. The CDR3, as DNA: TGTGCCAGCAAAATCCGCGGGAGGTCAGATACGCAGTATTTT. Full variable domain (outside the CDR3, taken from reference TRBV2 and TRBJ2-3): EPEVTQTPSHQVTQMGQEVILRCVPISNHLYFYWYRQILGQKVEFLVSFYNNEISEKSEIFDDQFSVERPDGSNFTLKIRSTKLEDSAMYFCASKIRGRSDTQYFGPGTRLTVL.

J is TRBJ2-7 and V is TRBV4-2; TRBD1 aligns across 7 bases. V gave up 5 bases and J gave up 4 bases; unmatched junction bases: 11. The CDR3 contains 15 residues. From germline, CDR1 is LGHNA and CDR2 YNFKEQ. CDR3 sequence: CASSFSGTDPYEQYF. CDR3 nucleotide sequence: TGTGCCAGCAGCTTTTCCGGGACAGACCCGTACGAGCAGTACTTC.

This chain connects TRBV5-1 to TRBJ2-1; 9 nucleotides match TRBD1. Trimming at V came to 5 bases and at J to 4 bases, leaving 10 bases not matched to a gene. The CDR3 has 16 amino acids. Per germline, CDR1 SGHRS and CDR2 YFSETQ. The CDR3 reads CASRPNSGTGYNEQFF. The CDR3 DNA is TGCGCCAGCAGACCCAATTCCGGGACAGGGTACAATGAGCAGTTCTTC.

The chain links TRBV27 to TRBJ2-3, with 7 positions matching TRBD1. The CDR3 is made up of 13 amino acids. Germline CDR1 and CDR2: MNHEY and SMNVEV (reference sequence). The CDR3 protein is CTLGQLSTDTQYF. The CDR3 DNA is TGTACTCTGGGACAGTTAAGCACAGATACGCAGTATTTT.